Shown below are 8 T cell receptor beta chains from a single sample sequenced in a study of cytomegalovirus exposure and HLA in healthy donors. Primers: 60 Vbeta forward and 13 Jbeta reverse. Using immunoSEQ multiplex PCR, the repertoire was profiled, and TCRdb retains in-frame clones only, with some absent. The profile shows approximately 180,000 clones, over 65% of them singletons. The material sequenced was PBMCs. The receptors were sampled from a woman aged 25-40 years in good health and CMV-seronegative.

The V gene is TRBV11-2, the J gene TRBJ2-7, with D unresolved. Trimming stripped 3 bases from V and 2 bases from J, with 5 bases between. This CDR3 has 12 residues. Germline V gene data show CDR1 as SGHAT and CDR2 as FQNNGV. The CDR3 sequence: CASSFEAYEQYF. DNA of the CDR3: TGTGCCAGCAGCTTCGAGGCCTACGAGCAGTACTTC.

This chain joins TRBV29-1 and TRBJ1-2; no clear D. Germline CDR1 and CDR2: SQVTM and ANQGSEA. The V and J ends lost 2 bases and 3 bases respectively, with 10 bases between them. The length of the CDR3 is 13 residues. In DNA, the CDR3 is TGCAGCGTTGAATCCGGTGCGGACTATGGCTACACCTTC. Protein sequence: CSVESGADYGYTF. Looking up the rest from reference TRBV29-1 and TRBJ1-2 gives the full variable domain: SAVISQKPSRDICQRGTSLTIQCQVDSQVTMMFWYRQQPGQSLTLIATANQGSEATYESGFVIDKFPISRPNLTFSTLTVSNMSPEDSSIYLCSVESGADYGYTFGSGTRLTVV.

The rearrangement joins TRBV19 to TRBJ1-1; 11 bases map to TRBD1. Unmatched junction bases numbered 6, after V lost 1 base and J lost 5 bases. Germline V lookup: CDR1 LNHDA, CDR2 SQIVND (reference sequence). This CDR3 contains 16 residues. CDR3 in amino acids: CASSIGGQGAGTEAFF. CDR3 DNA: TGTGCCAGTAGTATAGGAGGACAGGGGGCTGGGACTGAAGCTTTCTTT.

The sample holds a few counts of this clone. The chain links TRBV9 to TRBJ2-1; 8 nucleotides line up with TRBD1. Losses at the gene ends were 4 bases for V and 4 bases for J; bases not matched to a gene: 16. The CDR3 is made up of 18 amino acids. Germline V gene lookup returns CDR1 SGDLS and CDR2 YYNGEE. The CDR3 DNA is TGTGCCAGCAGCCCAGGACACCGGGACAGGAATCTTTACAATGAGCAGTTCTTC. Amino acids: CASSPGHRDRNLYNEQFF.

This sequence joins TRBV5-4 and TRBJ1-2; D possibly corresponds to TRBD1 (5 bases). Trimming cost V 0 bases and J 2 bases, with 17 bases left between them. The CDR3 is made up of 17 amino acids. Germline CDR1 and CDR2: SGHNT and YYREEE (reference sequence). The CDR3 coding sequence is TGTGCCAGCAGCTTGGAAATTCTCGGGGGACGGAACTATGGCTACACCTTC. Translated: CASSLEILGGRNYGYTF.

This clone has more than one count but fewer than ten. CDR3 sequence (DNA): TGTGCCAGCAGCTCCGGGACAGTATTAACAGATACGCAGTATTTT. This sequence encodes CASSSGTVLTDTQYF. V and J are TRBV13 and TRBJ2-3; 7 bases are shared with TRBD1. Unmatched junction bases numbered 7, after V lost 4 bases and J lost 3 bases. Germline CDR1 and CDR2: PRHDT and FYEKMQ (reference sequence). The length of the CDR3 is 15 residues.

The chain recombines TRBV13 with TRBJ2-5, with D tentatively TRBD2 (5 bases). Per the germline V gene, CDR1 is PRHDT and CDR2 is FYEKMQ (reference sequence). This CDR3 comprises 12 residues. Between the trimmed V and J ends, which lost 6 bases and 11 bases, there was a span of 16 bases. CDR3 DNA sequence: TGTGCCAGCAGGAGAGAGCTGTGGGAGCAGTACTTC. Amino acid sequence: CASRRELWEQYF. Together with reference TRBV13 and TRBJ2-5, the CDR3 gives the full variable domain: AAGVIQSPRHLIKEKRETATLKCYPIPRHDTVYWYQQGPGQDPQFLISFYEKMQSDKGSIPDRFSAQQFSDYHSELNMSSLELGDSALYFCASRRELWEQYFGPGTRLLVL.

This clone was detected only once. Distinct nucleotide sequences in the sample also encode this CDR3. This chain connects TRBV7-2 to TRBJ1-1, with D uncertain. V was shortened by 1 base and J by 2 bases, with 8 bases between the two germline ends. CDR3 length: 14 amino acids. From germline, CDR1 is SGHTA and CDR2 FQGNSA. Written as DNA, the CDR3 is TGTGCCAGCAGCTTAGGTCGGGGAAACACTGAAGCTTTCTTT. It translates to CASSLGRGNTEAFF.